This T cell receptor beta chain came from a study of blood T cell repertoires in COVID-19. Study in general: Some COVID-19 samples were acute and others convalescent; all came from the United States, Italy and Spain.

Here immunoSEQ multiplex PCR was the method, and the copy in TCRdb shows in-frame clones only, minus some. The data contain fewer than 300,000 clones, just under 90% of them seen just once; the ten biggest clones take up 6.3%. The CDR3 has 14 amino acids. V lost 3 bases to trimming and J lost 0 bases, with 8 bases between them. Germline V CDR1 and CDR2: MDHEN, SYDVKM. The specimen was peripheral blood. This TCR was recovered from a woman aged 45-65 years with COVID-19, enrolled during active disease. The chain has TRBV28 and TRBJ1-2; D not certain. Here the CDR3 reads CASSLVLANYGYTF. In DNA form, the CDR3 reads TGTGCCAGCAGTTTGGTATTAGCTAACTATGGCTACACCTTC.